The T cell receptor (beta chain) described here comes from a study of blood T cell repertoires in COVID-19. The table came from immunoSEQ multiplex PCR; TCRdb's copy has only in-frame clones and leaves some out. This sample carries roughly 40,000 clones, around 74% of them seen once, and the ten largest clones take around 25%. Germline V CDR1 and CDR2: MNHEY, SVGEGT. This CDR3 comprises 18 residues. V was clipped by 3 bases and J by 4 bases; unmatched bases: 8. The sequenced sample consisted of peripheral blood. The rearrangement joins TRBV6-2 or TRBV6-3 to TRBJ2-5; TRBD2 agrees at 16 bases. The sequence was collected from a man between 65 and 79 years old with acute or convalescent COVID-19. The CDR3, as DNA: TGTGCCAGCAGTTATGGGACTAGCGGGAGGGCCGTCGTAGAGACCCAGTACTTC. Its translation: CASSYGTSGRAVVETQYF.